This TCR beta chain was retrieved from a study of cytomegalovirus exposure and HLA in healthy donors. Study-wide results and limits: Confirmation was obtained in vitro that a few CMV-associated chains are specific for CMV antigens. Both high specificity and high sensitivity reportedly marked the classifier's diagnosis of cytomegalovirus status. The tendency of first-cohort TCR clusters to co-occur in the 120 or so validation repertoires emerged from a later analysis.

CDR1 is SEHNR, CDR2 FQNEAQ, per germline (reference sequence). V lost 7 bases and J lost 2; bases outside the gene matches: 7. The CDR3 runs 16 residues. Data came from immunoSEQ multiplex PCR; TCRdb stores just in-frame clones and leaves some out. The sample holds about 150,000 clones; about 88% are singletons and the top ten take more than 20%. In regard to this clone: Its antigen is unidentified.

This receptor was obtained from a man aged 18 to 30 in good health and CMV-seropositive. The chain couples TRBV7-9 to TRBJ2-3; 12 bases map to TRBD2. The sequenced sample consisted of PBMCs. The CDR3: CASTLGLAGTTDTQYF. As DNA, the CDR3 is TGTGCCAGCACCCTCGGACTAGCGGGAACCACAGATACGCAGTATTTT. Full variable domain (outside the CDR3, taken from reference TRBV7-9 and TRBJ2-3): DTGVSQNPRHKITKRGQNVTFRCDPISEHNRLYWYRQTLGQGPEFLTYFQNEAQLEKSRLLSDRFSAERPKGSFSTLEIQRTEQGDSAMYLCASTLGLAGTTDTQYFGPGTRLTVL.